The T cell receptor (beta chain) under discussion was sequenced for a study of CD8+CD57+ T cells in acquired aplastic anemia. At the level of the study: Yields of DNA that came from sorted CD4+ and CD8+ cells averaged approximately 3.5 ug.

An expansion of CD8+CD57+ cells by flow cytometry had been shown in patients chosen for sequencing. Study findings and constraints: Patients and controls shared over 25 CD8+ CDR3 sequences, highly expressed in patients.

In the case of this clonotype: Its antigen is as yet unknown.

Genomic DNA, the template, was used for profiling of the TCR beta VDJ and CDR3. TCRdb independently ran MiXCR on the reads; one entry per CDR3 protein. The data show 150,000 to 200,000 distinct CDR3 sequences, around half seen once. Sequences were obtained from sorted CD4+, CD8+, or CD8+CD57+ T cells (not recorded which) from PBMCs. The source of this sequence is a human donor with aplastic anemia.

CDR3 DNA: TGCAGTGCTAGCGGGAGCTACAATGAGCAGTTCTTC. Protein: CSASGSYNEQFF. The rearrangement links TRBV20-1 to TRBJ2-1; possible D gene TRBD2, 6 bases. This CDR3 spans 12 amino acids. Trimming stripped 3 bases from V and 3 bases from J, with 6 bases between. CDR1 is DFQATT and CDR2 is SNEGSKA in the germline V gene (reference sequence).